These 2 T cell receptor beta chains share one sample of origin, sequenced in a study of identical twins. TCRdb passed the 5' RACE reads through MiXCR, listing each CDR3 protein once. The sample lists 520,000 or so distinct CDR3 sequences, roughly a fifth occurring once. These data also formed part of another study, on T cells expressing NK-cell markers.

Sequencing was done on a sample of CD4+ T cells sorted from blood. The origin of the receptors is a young woman in good health.

This clonotype was picked up many times. The rearrangement joins TRBV5-1 to TRBJ2-7; possible D gene TRBD2, 6 bases. The germline CDR1 and CDR2 sequences are SGHRS and YFSETQ. The CDR3 extends over 15 amino acids. V lost 5 bases to trimming and J lost 4 bases, with 19 bases between them. This CDR3 reads CASSVTAGRSYEQYF. CDR3 coding DNA: TGCGCCAGCAGTGTGACAGCGGGCCGGTCATACGAGCAGTACTTC.

CDR3 in DNA: TGTGCCAGCAGTGAAGGGGGCGGCACCTTTAATGAAAAACTGTTTTTT. Amino acid sequence: CASSEGGGTFNEKLFF. J is TRBJ1-4 and V is TRBV2, with a possible D match to TRBD1 (5 bases). Germline values: CDR1 SNHLY, CDR2 FYNNEI. The length of the CDR3 is 16 residues. Trimming pared 1 base from V and 4 bases from J, leaving 13 bases between.